The 22 T cell receptor beta chains listed next were all sequenced from one sample in a study of OX40 agonist ivuxolimab in advanced cancers. Here immunoSEQ multiplex PCR was the method, and the copy in TCRdb shows in-frame clones only, minus some. Of roughly 13,000 clones in the sample, over 60% were seen once. The source material was CD4+ or CD8+ T cells sorted from blood, sampled in a trial of the OX40 agonist ivuxolimab. The receptors were sampled from an adult with an advanced solid tumor such as melanoma, head and neck, liver or kidney cancer.

The sample holds a few counts of this clone. At one boundary the junction diverges from the germline segment, which might be a read error. Other nucleotide sequences in the sample specify the same CDR3. CDR3 amino acids: CASSWERELYYNEQFF. CDR3 nucleotide sequence: TGTGCCAGCAGCTGGGAGCGGGAGCTCTATTACAATGAGCAGTTCTTC. This rearrangement joins TRBV5-1 to TRBJ2-1; 8 bases are shared with TRBD2. CDR3 size: 16 residues. Looked up from germline, CDR1 is SGHRS and CDR2 is YFSETQ.

This chain connects TRBV29-1 to TRBJ2-7, with TRBD1 matching 10 bases. Germline CDR1 is SQVTM and CDR2 is ANQGSEA. Trimming at V came to 5 bases and at J to 6 bases, leaving 7 bases not matched to a gene. CDR3 size: 13 residues. The CDR3: CSVHPGQGLEQYF. The CDR3 DNA follows: TGCAGCGTTCACCCGGGACAGGGGCTCGAGCAGTACTTC.

The genes are TRBV6-1 and TRBJ2-3; 12 bases map to TRBD2. Germline CDR1 reads MNHNS; CDR2 reads SASEGT. The CDR3 runs 17 residues. V was pared by 0 bases and J by 4 bases, with 5 bases of the junction left unmatched. The CDR3 loop is CASSEAPSGRGSDTQYF. In DNA form, the CDR3 reads TGTGCCAGCAGTGAAGCGCCTAGCGGGAGGGGCTCAGATACGCAGTATTTT.

This sequence joins TRBV4-1 and TRBJ2-2; D not resolved. This CDR3 region has 17 residues. Trimming removed 2 bases from V and 1 base from J, with 14 bases in between. From germline, CDR1 is MGHRA and CDR2 YSYEKL. The CDR3 loop reads CASSQLDMGLNTGELFF. CDR3 nucleotide sequence: TGCGCCAGCAGCCAACTCGATATGGGATTGAACACCGGGGAGCTGTTTTTT.

This sequence joins TRBV7-9 and TRBJ2-1; 7 nucleotides match TRBD2. CDR3 length equals 14 residues. After removal of 4 bases from V and 10 bases from J, the junction contained 10 bases not matched to a gene. From germline, CDR1 is SEHNR and CDR2 FQNEAQ (reference sequence). The CDR3 DNA reads TGTGCCAGCAGCTCCGCAGCGGGACGGGGGGAGCAGTTCTTC. This gives the protein CASSSAAGRGEQFF.

The chain recombines TRBV6-6 with TRBJ2-5, with D perhaps being TRBD1 or TRBD2 (5 bases each). The end of the DNA is better explained by TRBJ2-7, so the J call may be wrong. Germline CDR1 reads MNHNY; CDR2 reads SVGAGI (reference sequence). This CDR3 has 13 residues. The CDR3 DNA follows: TGTGCCAGCAGGGGGGACCTATTTCCCGAGCAGTACTTC. Protein sequence: CASRGDLFPEQYF.

By frequency in the sample, this clone is medium-sized (0.01 to 0.1%). CDR3 in amino acids: CSVDGQGSPYEQYF. The CDR3 nucleotides are TGCAGCGTTGATGGCCAGGGTTCCCCCTACGAGCAGTACTTC. V is TRBV29-1 and J is TRBJ2-7; possible D gene TRBD1, 5 bases. Germline lookup yields CDR1 SQVTM and CDR2 ANQGSEA. The CDR3 extends over 14 amino acids. Trimming took 3 bases from V and 2 from J, leaving 14 bases between them.

The chain is built from TRBV19 and TRBJ1-5; D gene uncertain. Trimming stripped 3 bases from V and 0 bases from J, with 9 bases between. The CDR3 is 15 residues long. CDR1 is LNHDA, CDR2 SQIVND, per germline (reference sequence). The CDR3 nucleotides are TGTGCCAGTAGTATGAGGCAGAATAGCAATCAGCCCCAGCATTTT. Its protein product is CASSMRQNSNQPQHF.

This chain uses TRBV9 with TRBJ2-7, with 8 bases fitting TRBD2. The CDR3 contains 16 residues. Germline V gene lookup returns CDR1 SGDLS and CDR2 YYNGEE. Trimming at V came to 0 bases and at J to 3 bases, leaving 8 bases not matched to a gene. The CDR3 region has the DNA TGTGCCAGCAGCGTAGGCGATAGCGGGGTTTACTACGAGCAGTACTTC. Residues: CASSVGDSGVYYEQYF.

The chain recombines TRBV6-5 with TRBJ1-2; the D gene is possibly TRBD1 (6 bases). The CDR3 loop spans 13 amino acids. CDR1 is MNHEY, CDR2 SVGAGI, per germline. V was cut by 2 bases and J by 6 bases, with 10 bases left in between. CDR3 DNA sequence: TGTGCCAGCAGTTACGCAGGGGTGCATGGCTACACCTTC. Encoded protein: CASSYAGVHGYTF.

This clone was observed a handful of times. V gene TRBV7-3 combines with J gene TRBJ2-3; a weak D match, TRBD2 (6 bases). Trimming left V 2 bases short and J 0 bases short, with 6 bases between. Germline CDR1 reads SGHTA; CDR2 reads FQGTGA. This CDR3 is 14 amino acids long. Here the CDR3 DNA reads TGTGCCAGCAGCTTAGCGGGGAGCACAGATACGCAGTATTTT. Protein sequence: CASSLAGSTDTQYF. The complete variable domain, with remaining parts taken from reference TRBV7-3 and TRBJ2-3, reads GAGVSQTPSNKVTEKGKYVELRCDPISGHTALYWYRQSLGQGPEFLIYFQGTGAADDSGLPNDRFFAVRPEGSVSTLKIQRTERGDSAVYLCASSLAGSTDTQYFGPGTRLTVL.

The J gene is TRBJ2-7, the V gene TRBV29-1; tentative D call: TRBD2 (6 bases). V was trimmed by 4 bases and J by 0 bases, leaving 10 bases between them. Germline V gene lookup returns CDR1 SQVTM and CDR2 ANQGSEA. The CDR3 consists of 13 residues. The CDR3 loop is CSVVAGSSYEQYF. CDR3 nucleotides: TGCAGCGTTGTGGCCGGGAGCTCCTACGAGCAGTACTTC.

A word on this clone: With a far larger clone one base away, a read error is the likely cause. This sequence joins TRBV1 and TRBJ1-2; TRBD1, the D gene given by the table, was not confirmed from the DNA. TRBV1 corresponds to a pseudogene. This CDR3 is built from 15 residues. CDR3 sequence (DNA): TGCACCAGCAGCCAAGAATTCGGCAGGGGGGATGGCTACACCTTC. Its protein product is CTSSQEFGRGDGYTF.

The rearrangement uses TRBV7-9 and TRBJ2-4; 7 nucleotides match TRBD2. In germline, CDR1 is SEHNR, CDR2 FQNEAQ (reference sequence). The CDR3 is 16 amino acids. V dropped 0 bases and J dropped 6; count of bases not matched to a gene: 8. DNA of the CDR3: TGTGCCAGCAGCTTAGCTGAGGGAGGGCCGAGAAACATTCAGTACTTC. It encodes CASSLAEGGPRNIQYF.

The chain carries TRBV21-1 and TRBJ2-7; TRBD1 reflects the table's D call only, with no check against the DNA. TRBV21-1 corresponds to a pseudogene. There are 16 residues in the CDR3. The chain's CDR3 is CASGASDRECSYEQYF. The CDR3 DNA sequence: TGTGCCAGCGGAGCCTCCGACAGGGAGTGCTCCTACGAGCAGTACTTC.

The rearrangement uses TRBV30 and TRBJ2-3, with 9 positions matching TRBD1. With V trimmed by 4 bases and J by 6 bases, 8 bases remained unmatched. The CDR3 loop spans 14 amino acids. Germline V lookup: CDR1 GTSNPN, CDR2 SVGIG (reference sequence). This chain's CDR3 is CAWKDRGGSDTQYF. DNA of the CDR3: TGTGCCTGGAAGGACAGGGGAGGTTCGGATACGCAGTATTTT.

This clone came up a few times. This sequence joins TRBV11-2 and TRBJ2-7; 9 bases fit TRBD2. Trimming took 1 base from V and 3 from J; bases not matched to a gene: 13. Germline V CDR1 and CDR2: SGHAT, FQNNGV. The CDR3 is made up of 18 amino acids. CDR3 loop: CASSLVLGLAGRGYEQYF. CDR3 DNA: TGTGCCAGCAGCTTAGTGTTGGGCCTAGCGGGACGCGGCTACGAGCAGTACTTC.

This chain connects TRBV27 to TRBJ2-2, with unresolved D. Germline V CDR1 and CDR2: MNHEY, SMNVEV (reference sequence). This CDR3 spans 13 amino acids. V lost 3 bases and J 6 bases, leaving 8 bases between the germline ends. CDR3 coding DNA: TGTGCCAGCAGTTTTTCTAGGGCCGGGGAGCTGTTTTTT. Protein: CASSFSRAGELFF.

The chain carries TRBV5-5 and TRBJ2-3, with D tentatively TRBD2 (6 bases). The CDR3 is 16 residues long. Germline-derived CDR1 and CDR2 are SGHKS and YYEKEE (reference sequence). V lost 4 bases and J lost 1, with 16 bases in between. The CDR3 DNA sequence: TGTGCCAGCAGCCCGCCGGGAGCCCTGGGCACAGATACGCAGTATTTT. This translates into CASSPPGALGTDTQYF.

This clone has just one count. V and J are TRBV7-9 and TRBJ2-1, with 14 nucleotides matching TRBD2. The CDR3 consists of 16 residues. Germline CDR1 and CDR2: SEHNR and FQNEAQ (reference sequence). V lost 4 bases and J lost 8; bases outside the gene matches: 7. The CDR3, as DNA: TGTGCCAGCAGCTCGGGACTAGCGGGAGAGGGCGATGAGCAGTTCTTC. This sequence encodes CASSSGLAGEGDEQFF.

The chain combines TRBV4-1 with TRBJ2-2; no firm D call. The CDR3 covers 13 residues. CDR1 is MGHRA and CDR2 is YSYEKL in the germline V gene. The V end lost 1 base, the J end lost 1 base, and 1 base lay between the germline ends. CDR3 sequence: CASSQGNTGELFF. The CDR3 nucleotides are TGCGCCAGCAGCCAAGGGAACACCGGGGAGCTGTTTTTT.

The chain joins TRBV6-5 to TRBJ2-7, with 7 bases matching TRBD1. CDR3 length equals 14 residues. V trimming: 7 bases; J trimming: 1 base; junction bases outside the gene matches: 7. CDR1 MNHEY and CDR2 SVGAGI come from the germline V gene. The CDR3: CASKTTGESYEQYF. CDR3 in DNA: TGTGCCAGCAAAACCACAGGGGAATCCTACGAGCAGTACTTC.